One sample yielded the 6 T cell receptor beta chains listed below, sequenced in a study of T cells after yellow fever vaccination. TCRdb reprocessed the 5' RACE reads with MiXCR, giving one entry per CDR3 protein. Altogether about 630,000 distinct CDR3 sequences are present, more than 9% being singletons, with the ten largest covering more than 12%. The sequenced sample was PBMCs, obtained on the day of the yellow fever booster vaccination. Source of these receptors: a man aged 25 to 45 who received the YFV17D yellow fever vaccine.

The chain has TRBV14 and TRBJ2-1; weak D call: TRBD2 (6 bases). This CDR3 is 13 amino acids long. Per germline, CDR1 SGHDN and CDR2 FVKESK. Between the trimmed V and J ends, which lost 1 base and 10 bases, there was a span of 11 bases. CDR3 bases: TGTGCCAGCAGCCAAGCCCCGGAGGGGGAGCAGTTCTTC. Translated: CASSQAPEGEQFF.

In its sample, this clonotype was seen a few times. The CDR3 is CASSIRTDYGYTF. The CDR3 region has the DNA TGTGCCAGTAGTATCCGCACGGACTATGGCTACACCTTC. The J gene is TRBJ1-2, the V gene TRBV19; unclear D gene. Germline V gene sequence: CDR1 LNHDA, CDR2 SQIVND (reference sequence). CDR3 size: 13 residues. V lost 3 bases and J lost 3, with 8 bases in between.

This sequence joins TRBV12-3 or TRBV12-4 and TRBJ2-7; D unresolved. This CDR3 is built from 13 residues. Trimming stripped 7 bases from V and 6 bases from J, with 16 bases between. CDR3 DNA: TGTGCCAGCACCAAAAATCTCGGACGCGAGCAGTACTTC. As protein: CASTKNLGREQYF.

This clonotype was detected only a few times. The gene calls are TRBV2 and TRBJ2-1, with D uncertain. From germline, CDR1 is SNHLY and CDR2 FYNNEI. Between the trimmed V and J ends, which lost 2 bases and 5 bases, there was a span of 10 bases. The CDR3 covers 14 residues. The CDR3 is CASSETRSHNEQFF. CDR3 nucleotides: TGTGCCAGCAGTGAAACGAGAAGCCACAATGAGCAGTTCTTC.

The V and J genes are TRBV5-1 and TRBJ2-3, with 8 nucleotides matching TRBD2. CDR3 size: 15 residues. V lost 7 bases and J lost 1; bases outside the gene matches: 8. CDR1 is SGHRS, CDR2 YFSETQ, per germline. CDR3: CASADREGGTDTQYF. For the CDR3, the DNA is TGCGCCAGCGCCGACCGGGAGGGGGGCACAGATACGCAGTATTTT.

This clonotype was seen a few times. The V gene is TRBV29-1, the J gene TRBJ2-5; no firm D call. The CDR3 covers 12 residues. Germline V CDR1 and CDR2: SQVTM, ANQGSEA. The V end lost 5 bases, the J end lost 4 bases, and 11 bases lay between the germline ends. CDR3 region: CSVQRAPETQYF. As DNA, the CDR3 is TGCAGCGTTCAACGCGCCCCAGAGACCCAGTACTTC.